A selection of T cell receptor beta chains follows, all from one sample in a study of blood T cells in healthy people across ages. TCRdb reanalysed the 5' RACE reads using MiXCR and keeps one entry per CDR3 protein. The sample consists of over a million distinct CDR3 sequences, around 43% of them appearing once. The sample comprised blood. The source is a woman aged 60-75 years in good health. CDR3s include the opening cysteine and the closing phenylalanine or tryptophan. A D gene is named only where the DNA matches it firmly. The size field is filled for only some rows; it gives once, few, many or a size class.

clone size,D gene,CDR3 length,J gene,V gene,CDR3 protein,CDR3 DNA
NA,NA,17,TRBJ2-2,TRBV12-3/TRBV12-4,CASRTRPLVMNTGELFF,TGTGCCAGCAGAACGCGACCTCTGGTTATGAACACCGGGGAGCTGTTTTTT
NA,NA,15,TRBJ1-5,TRBV12-3/TRBV12-4,CASKQTDYSNQPQHF,TGTGCCAGCAAACAAACCGATTATAGCAATCAGCCCCAGCATTTT
many,NA,15,TRBJ2-7,TRBV12-3/TRBV12-4,CASSLGTAHSYEQYF,TGTGCCAGCAGTTTAGGGACAGCGCACTCCTACGAGCAGTACTTC
NA,NA,14,TRBJ2-7,TRBV6-7,CAGSYGEGAYEQYF,TGTGCCGGCAGTTACGGGGAAGGCGCCTACGAGCAGTACTTC
NA,NA,14,TRBJ2-3,TRBV3-1,CASSQDSASDTQYF,TGTGCCAGCAGCCAAGATTCGGCGTCAGATACGCAGTATTTT
few,TRBD2,16,TRBJ2-1,TRBV20-1,CSARDLLAGGPNEQFF,TGCAGTGCTAGAGACTTACTAGCGGGAGGGCCCAATGAGCAGTTCTTC
once,NA,17,TRBJ1-4,TRBV7-9,CASSPLFGASTNEKLFF,TGTGCCAGCAGCCCACTATTTGGAGCCTCAACTAATGAAAAACTGTTTTTT
few,TRBD2,16,TRBJ2-7,TRBV5-1,CASSLGPGRRKDEQYF,TGCGCCAGCAGCTTGGGCCCCGGGAGGAGAAAGGACGAGCAGTACTTC
few,TRBD2,16,TRBJ2-5,TRBV7-8,CASSLYRAGFQETQYF,TGTGCCAGCAGCTTATACCGAGCGGGATTCCAAGAGACCCAGTACTTC
NA,TRBD2,14,TRBJ2-5,TRBV15,CATGGTSGTNEQYF,TGTGCCACCGGAGGAACTAGCGGGACGAATGAGCAGTACTTC
NA,NA,14,TRBJ2-3,TRBV25-1,CASSRPDRTDTQYF,TGTGCCAGCAGTCGGCCCGATCGCACTGATACGCAGTATTTT
NA,NA,15,TRBJ2-3,TRBV10-3,CAISDGGASTDTQYF,TGTGCCATCAGTGATGGGGGGGCGAGCACAGATACGCAGTATTTT
many,NA,14,TRBJ2-7,TRBV12-3/TRBV12-4,CASSLAGAPYEQYF,TGTGCCAGCAGTTTAGCAGGAGCTCCCTACGAGCAGTACTTC
NA,TRBD1,13,TRBJ1-2,TRBV30,CAWGDRGDYGYTF,TGTGCCTGGGGGGACAGGGGGGACTATGGCTACACCTTC
few,NA,12,TRBJ1-2,TRBV12-3/TRBV12-4,CASRGPAGGYTF,TGTGCCAGCAGAGGACCTGCAGGGGGCTACACCTTC
NA,NA,13,TRBJ2-5,TRBV5-1,CASKSALLETQYF,TGCGCCAGCAAATCTGCGCTTTTGGAGACCCAGTACTTC
NA,NA,14,TRBJ2-7,TRBV20-1,CSAGGIGSVHEQYF,TGCAGTGCTGGAGGGATTGGGTCGGTCCACGAGCAGTACTTC
NA,TRBD1,16,TRBJ2-7,TRBV20-1,CSARGTGGIGSYEQYF,TGCAGTGCTAGAGGGACAGGGGGCATAGGCTCCTACGAGCAGTACTTC
few,TRBD2,16,TRBJ2-1,TRBV4-2,CASSPHPRSGGDEQFF,TGTGCCAGCAGCCCCCACCCCAGATCTGGGGGGGATGAGCAGTTCTTC
NA,NA,15,TRBJ1-1,TRBV13,CASSPLGSGNTEAFF,TGTGCCAGCAGCCCCCTGGGGAGCGGGAACACTGAAGCTTTCTTT
few,TRBD1,14,TRBJ1-4,TRBV13,CASSATGDGEKLFF,TGTGCCAGCAGCGCGACAGGGGATGGGGAAAAACTGTTTTTT
few,NA,12,TRBJ2-3,TRBV14,CASSQATDTQYF,TGTGCCAGCAGCCAAGCCACAGATACGCAGTATTTT
NA,NA,14,TRBJ2-7,TRBV4-2,CASSQAVQPYEQYF,TGTGCCAGCAGCCAAGCCGTACAGCCCTACGAGCAGTACTTC
NA,TRBD2,16,TRBJ2-4,TRBV6-1,CASSGAGGEAKNIQYF,TGTGCCAGCAGTGGAGCGGGAGGGGAGGCCAAAAACATTCAGTACTTC
NA,NA,15,TRBJ2-7,TRBV5-4,CASSLWGVKAYEQYF,TGTGCCAGCAGCCTATGGGGGGTCAAAGCATACGAGCAGTACTTC
NA,NA,14,TRBJ1-1,TRBV7-2,CASSSPGLGGEAFF,TGTGCCAGCAGCTCCCCAGGTTTAGGTGGGGAAGCTTTCTTT
NA,NA,15,TRBJ2-5,TRBV20-1,CSASLRQVQGETQYF,TGCAGTGCTAGCCTGCGACAGGTCCAGGGAGAGACCCAGTACTTC
NA,TRBD1,16,TRBJ2-7,TRBV5-1,CASSQARTGQTYEQYF,TGCGCCAGCAGCCAGGCCCGGACAGGGCAAACCTACGAGCAGTACTTC
few,NA,16,TRBJ2-1,TRBV27,CASSLSASGYYNEQFF,TGTGCCAGCAGTTTATCGGCAAGCGGGTACTACAATGAGCAGTTCTTC
NA,NA,15,TRBJ2-5,TRBV5-1,CASSLAGVVDETQYF,TGCGCCAGCAGCTTGGCAGGGGTAGTGGATGAGACCCAGTACTTC
many,NA,13,TRBJ2-3,TRBV3-1,CASSQNPSDTQYF,TGTGCCAGCAGCCAAAACCCCTCGGATACGCAGTATTTT
once,NA,13,TRBJ2-5,TRBV7-9,CASTGAAQETQYF,TGTGCCAGCACTGGGGCTGCCCAAGAGACCCAGTACTTC
few,TRBD1,17,TRBJ2-2,TRBV29-1,CSVLLDRVFRNTGELFF,TGCAGCGTCCTCCTGGACAGGGTATTTCGAAACACCGGGGAGCTGTTTTTT
NA,TRBD2,18,TRBJ2-1,TRBV7-2,CASSSHRGSGRMYNEQFF,TGTGCCAGCAGCTCCCACCGTGGGAGCGGGAGAATGTACAATGAGCAGTTCTTC
NA,NA,16,TRBJ2-3,TRBV27,CASSSTRGTRADTQYF,TGTGCCAGCAGTTCTACGAGAGGAACTAGAGCAGATACGCAGTATTTT
few,NA,15,TRBJ2-2,TRBV11-2,CASSQGRRDTGELFF,TGTGCCAGCAGTCAGGGGCGCCGGGACACCGGGGAGCTGTTTTTT
many,TRBD1,15,TRBJ2-7,TRBV27,CASSSTGGPTYEQYF,TGTGCCAGCAGTTCCACAGGGGGCCCTACCTACGAGCAGTACTTC
NA,NA,14,TRBJ1-2,TRBV18,CASSPGGSWYGYTF,TGTGCCAGCTCACCAGGGGGGAGTTGGTATGGCTACACCTTC
NA,TRBD1,14,TRBJ2-7,TRBV5-1,CASRRDRSYNEQYF,TGCGCCAGCCGCCGGGACAGATCCTACAATGAGCAGTACTTC
NA,TRBD1,14,TRBJ2-7,TRBV5-1,CASSSSTGDGEQYF,TGCGCCAGCAGCTCCTCTACAGGGGACGGCGAGCAGTACTTC
NA,TRBD2,15,TRBJ2-1,TRBV7-2,CAGSFGEGPHNEQFF,TGTGCCGGCAGCTTTGGGGAGGGCCCTCACAATGAGCAGTTCTTC
NA,NA,15,TRBJ2-1,TRBV4-2,CASSLAGIEANEQFF,TGTGCCAGCAGCCTCGCCGGGATCGAGGCCAATGAGCAGTTCTTC
once,NA,15,TRBJ2-7,TRBV6-1,CASSGTSSSYNEQYF,TGTGCCAGCAGCGGCACTAGCTCATCCTACAATGAGCAGTACTTC
NA,NA,13,TRBJ2-1,TRBV7-9,CASSLRVDDEQFF,TGTGCCAGCAGCTTAAGGGTAGATGATGAGCAGTTCTTC
NA,TRBD2,14,TRBJ2-1,TRBV20-1,CSATSSGRDNEQFF,TGCAGTGCTACCTCTAGCGGGAGGGACAATGAGCAGTTCTTC
NA,NA,14,TRBJ2-3,TRBV14,CASSQHGGRGTQYF,TGTGCCAGCAGCCAACACGGTGGCAGAGGCACGCAGTATTTT
NA,NA,14,TRBJ2-3,TRBV7-2,CASSLGGVRDTQYF,TGTGCCAGCAGCTTGGGTGGGGTCCGAGATACGCAGTATTTT
NA,TRBD2,14,TRBJ2-7,TRBV7-2,CASSLFGGRGEQYF,TGTGCCAGCAGCTTGTTCGGCGGGAGGGGGGAGCAGTACTTC
NA,TRBD2,19,TRBJ2-7,TRBV7-2,CAGSLLQGSASGNSYEQYF,TGTGCCGGCAGCTTACTGCAGGGGTCGGCTAGCGGGAACTCCTACGAGCAGTACTTC
NA,NA,15,TRBJ2-7,TRBV7-6,CASSSGPREPYEQYF,TGTGCCAGCAGCTCTGGTCCTCGGGAGCCCTACGAGCAGTACTTC
NA,TRBD1,16,TRBJ2-7,TRBV7-9,CASSLVGSGTGCEQYF,TGTGCCAGCAGCTTAGTCGGATCTGGGACAGGGTGCGAGCAGTACTTC
few,NA,18,TRBJ1-4,TRBV5-1,CASSLFAAGGRSDEKLFF,TGTGCCAGCAGCTTGTTCGCGGCAGGTGGGCGATCTGATGAAAAACTGTTTTTT
NA,TRBD2,13,TRBJ2-3,TRBV20-1,CSAFGGSPDTQYF,TGCAGTGCTTTCGGCGGGAGCCCAGATACGCAGTATTTT
NA,NA,17,TRBJ2-7,TRBV21-1,CAPNREKTRDGGYEQYF,TGTGCCCCTAATCGGGAAAAAACCCGGGACGGGGGTTACGAGCAGTACTTC